This T cell receptor (beta chain) is from a study of blood T cell repertoires in COVID-19. Study information: The samples span acute and convalescent COVID-19 from the United States, Italy and Spain.

As handled by the study authors: Reference gene primer amplification in the assay estimated nucleated cell counts. The data were produced by immunoSEQ multiplex PCR, yet TCRdb's version contains in-frame clones alone and is incomplete. Clonal size and the V and J genes are those of that table, whereas D and trimming came from the DNA. The sample has under 350,000 clones; about 86% are singletons. The CDR3 consists of 16 residues. With 0 bases clipped from V and 3 bases from J, the junction kept 3 bases outside the gene matches. Per germline, CDR1 SGDLS and CDR2 YYNGEE. Enrolled through a virtual design, the participants were between 18 and 89 years of age and came from 24 US areas.

This TCR derives from a woman between 35 and 50 years old with acute COVID-19. Sequencing was done on a sample of PBMCs or T cells enriched from blood (not recorded which). V usage is TRBV9 and J usage is TRBJ1-6; 7 bases agree with TRBD1. The CDR3, as DNA: TGTGCCAGCAGCGTAGGACAGGGCGGCTATAATTCACCCCTCCACTTT. Translated: CASSVGQGGYNSPLHF.